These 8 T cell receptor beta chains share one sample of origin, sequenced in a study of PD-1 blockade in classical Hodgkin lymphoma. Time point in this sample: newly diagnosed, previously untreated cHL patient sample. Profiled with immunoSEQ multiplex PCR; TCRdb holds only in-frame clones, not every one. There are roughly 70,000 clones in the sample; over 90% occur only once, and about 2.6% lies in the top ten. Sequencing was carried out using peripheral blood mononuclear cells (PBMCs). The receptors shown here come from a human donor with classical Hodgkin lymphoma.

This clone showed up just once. CDR3 protein: CASSLFQGVSNQPQHF. CDR3 DNA sequence: TGTGCCAGCAGTTTATTCCAGGGGGTTAGCAATCAGCCCCAGCATTTT. The rearrangement uses TRBV28 and TRBJ1-5; 7 nucleotides match TRBD1. The CDR3 consists of 16 residues. CDR1 is MDHEN, CDR2 SYDVKM, per germline. V shed 1 base and J 0 bases; nucleotides not matched to a gene: 3.

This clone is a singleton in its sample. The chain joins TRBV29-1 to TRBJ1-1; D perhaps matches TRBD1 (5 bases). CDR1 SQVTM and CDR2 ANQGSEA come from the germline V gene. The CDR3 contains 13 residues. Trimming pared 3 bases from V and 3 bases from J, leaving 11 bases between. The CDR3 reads CSVEKGFDTEAFF. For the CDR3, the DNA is TGCAGCGTTGAGAAGGGGTTTGACACTGAAGCTTTCTTT.

The CDR3 is CASSEQGANTEAFF. The CDR3 nucleotides are TGTGCCAGCAGCGAACAGGGAGCGAACACTGAAGCTTTCTTT. The V call is TRBV7-9, the J call TRBJ1-1; D might be TRBD1 (6 bases). V was pared by 5 bases and J by 1 base, with 11 bases between. CDR1 and CDR2 (germline): SEHNR, FQNEAQ (reference sequence). This CDR3 has 14 amino acids. Looking up the rest from reference TRBV7-9 and TRBJ1-1 gives the full variable domain: DTGVSQNPRHKITKRGQNVTFRCDPISEHNRLYWYRQTLGQGPEFLTYFQNEAQLEKSRLLSDRFSAERPKGSFSTLEIQRTEQGDSAMYLCASSEQGANTEAFFGQGTRLTVV.

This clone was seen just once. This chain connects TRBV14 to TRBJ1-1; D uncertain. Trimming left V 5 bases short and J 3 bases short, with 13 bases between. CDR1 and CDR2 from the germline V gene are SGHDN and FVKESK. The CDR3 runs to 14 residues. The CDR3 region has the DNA TGTGCCAGCAGCTCCCTTGGGTGGTACACTGAAGCTTTCTTT. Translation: CASSSLGWYTEAFF.

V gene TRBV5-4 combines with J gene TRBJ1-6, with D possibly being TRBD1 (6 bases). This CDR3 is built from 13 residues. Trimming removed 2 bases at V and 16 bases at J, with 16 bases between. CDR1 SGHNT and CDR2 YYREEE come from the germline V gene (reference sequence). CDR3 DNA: TGTGCCAGCAGCTTCGAAATACAGGGTGCTCTCCACTTT. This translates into CASSFEIQGALHF.

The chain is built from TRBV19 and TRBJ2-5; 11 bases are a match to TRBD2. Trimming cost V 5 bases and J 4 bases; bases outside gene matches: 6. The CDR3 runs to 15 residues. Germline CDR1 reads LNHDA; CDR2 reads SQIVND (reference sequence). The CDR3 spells CASSQTSGSLETQYF. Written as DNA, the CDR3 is TGTGCCAGTAGTCAAACTAGCGGGAGTTTAGAGACCCAGTACTTC.

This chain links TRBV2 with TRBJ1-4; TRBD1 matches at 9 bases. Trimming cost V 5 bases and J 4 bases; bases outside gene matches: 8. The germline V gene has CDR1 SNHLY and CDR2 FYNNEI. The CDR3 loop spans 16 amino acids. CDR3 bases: TGTGCCAGCAGTTTACAGGGGGCGGCACTTAATGAAAAACTGTTTTTT. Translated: CASSLQGAALNEKLFF.

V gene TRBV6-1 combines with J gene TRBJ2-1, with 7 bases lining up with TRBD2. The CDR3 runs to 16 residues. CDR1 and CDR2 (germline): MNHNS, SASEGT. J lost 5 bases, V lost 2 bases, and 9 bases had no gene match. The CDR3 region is CASSELAVSINNEQFF. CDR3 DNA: TGTGCCAGCAGTGAACTAGCGGTCTCGATCAACAATGAGCAGTTCTTC.